This note documents a single T cell receptor (beta chain) sequence. Its antigen is unknown. The CDR3 length is 13 residues. CDR1 SGHRS and CDR2 YFSETQ come from the germline V gene. V was cut by 4 bases and J by 2 bases, with 9 bases left in between. These data come from a study of identical twins. With template switching, a universal primer site was added, and the cDNA carried unique molecular identifiers. TCRdb independently ran MiXCR on the 5' RACE reads; one entry per CDR3 protein. The sample has roughly 250,000 distinct CDR3 sequences; about 14% are singletons. Only healthy Caucasians were enrolled as donors. Study-wide results and caveats: Insertions were fewer in abundant cord blood beta clonotypes, whereas memory repertoires showed none of this pattern.

The sequenced sample consisted of memory (CD45RO+) T cells sorted from blood. The rearrangement links TRBV5-1 to TRBJ1-2, with a possible D match to TRBD1 (5 bases). This receptor was obtained from a woman aged 18-30 years in good health. The CDR3 DNA reads TGCGCCAGCAGCGCGGGGGGGAACTATGGCTACACCTTC. Translation: CASSAGGNYGYTF.